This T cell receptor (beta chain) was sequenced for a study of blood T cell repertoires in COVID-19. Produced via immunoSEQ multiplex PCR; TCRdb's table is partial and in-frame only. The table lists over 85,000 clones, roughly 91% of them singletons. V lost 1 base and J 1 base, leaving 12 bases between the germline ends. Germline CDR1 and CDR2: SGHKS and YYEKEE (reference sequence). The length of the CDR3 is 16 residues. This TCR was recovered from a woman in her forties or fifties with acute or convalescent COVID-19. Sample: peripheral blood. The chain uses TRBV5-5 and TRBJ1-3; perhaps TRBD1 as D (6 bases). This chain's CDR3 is CASSLKSGVSGNTIYF. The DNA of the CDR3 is TGTGCCAGCAGCTTGAAATCAGGGGTATCTGGAAACACCATATATTTT.